This TCR beta chain was sequenced in a study of Graves' ophthalmopathy and Graves' hyperthyroidism (dated by TCRdb to 2016 to 2019). Notes on the research overall: Peripheral blood was collected before any treatment was given, at the time of initial diagnosis. The study used signatures of the TCR beta repertoire to tell Graves' ophthalmopathy apart from Graves' hyperthyroidism and to predict which patients would progress to ophthalmopathy. In total, some 130 blood samples were TCR-sequenced: 43 ophthalmopathy, over 70 hyperthyroidism and some 17 hyperthyroidism-to-ophthalmopathy patients. To explore V-J signatures that distinguish ophthalmopathy from hyperthyroidism, a discovery set of about 99 patients was enrolled, made up of more than 40 with ophthalmopathy and under 65 with stable hyperthyroidism. An independent validation cohort comprised some 19 hyperthyroidism patients and over 15 patients who later progressed from hyperthyroidism to ophthalmopathy. In more than five hyperthyroidism patients, T-cell repertoires of thyroid tissue and blood were compared. Following sample collection, hyperthyroidism patients were given methimazole at a starting dose of 30 mg daily, and ophthalmopathy patients were given high-dose intravenous methylprednisolone. For training and testing, the 110 or so patients in the discovery cohort were randomly divided in a 7:3 ratio. What the research found in general, with its limitations: In validation, the model predicted ophthalmopathy progression with 55% to 71% sensitivity and approximately 75% specificity; around twelve predicted patients were CT-confirmed with GO in a median of approximately six months. No statistical method was used to predetermine the sample size, and group allocation was not hidden from the investigators. Among expanded thyroid clonotypes with frequency above 0.001, most also showed up in blood, which suggests that blood repertoires may reflect the thyroid immune response. In cross-validation, the 13-signature model distinguished ophthalmopathy from stable hyperthyroidism with approximately 85% sensitivity and about 81% specificity, and in the test set the corresponding values were about 80% and 75%.

The CDR3, from cysteine to phenylalanine, totals 14 residues. CDR3 DNA is the only sequence kept; it has 42 bases, read in frame from the first base. The germline V gene gives CDR1 as MNHEY and CDR2 as SVGAGI. V is reduced by 3 bases and J by 4 bases, leaving a spacing of 12 bases between them. This clonotype was seen ten or more times. Its antigen remains undetermined. No clone much larger than this one lies a single base away; base qualities are absent. A patient counted as having stable hyperthyroidism if there was no progression to ophthalmopathy within 18 months of follow-up. The hyperthyroidism patients were 18 to 65 years old and newly diagnosed, with a disease duration of less than 2 months. Patients were excluded if they had other autoimmune diseases, uncontrolled infections, pregnancy or lactation. Clinical symptoms, serum thyroxine, TRAb, thyroid ultrasound and orbital computed tomography were used for diagnosis. Using Ficoll-Paque density gradient centrifugation, PBMCs were isolated from less than 13 ml of fresh peripheral blood. Total RNA was extracted using Trizol reagent, and RNA quality was checked on an Agilent 2100 Bioanalyzer.

For repertoire sequencing, TCR beta CDR3 regions were amplified from RNA transcripts. HTBI primers and the Qiagen OneStep RT-PCR kit were used in a first-round RT-PCR, which was followed by a second-round multiplex PCR, size selection and purification. The libraries underwent paired-end sequencing with 100 bp reads on an Illumina HiSeq2000. The paper's processing steps were these. SOAPnuke was used to process the reads, removing any read that contained adapters or uncalled bases, had a mean Phred below 15, or lacked an exact match to the constant primer or identifier. COPE v1.2.5 was used to merge the high-quality paired reads. Clonotypes were defined as unique nucleotide sequences and were aligned to IMGT TRB V, D and J references using MiTCR v1.1. Only V-J combinations with frequency above 0.0001 were analysed, covering approximately 99% of repertoires. For each V-J combination, a TCR clonal expansion and chaos score was defined as the ratio of F50 clonal expansion to chaos observed in the TCRdist matrix. Features were reduced by Welch's t-statistics and random forest to around 14 V-J combinations, which fed a naive Bayes classifier. The Morisita-Horn index was used to measure how similar the thyroid and blood repertoires were. In TCRdb, the public reads were trimmed at Q25 with fastp and aligned with MiXCR, with productive beta chains retained. Every distinct CDR3 protein forms one entry, paired with its most common genes and DNA. The V and J calls were determined by TCRdb, not by the authors. For this sample there are 600,000 to 650,000 distinct CDR3 sequences; about a fifth appear just once. Approximately 7% of the sample rests with the top ten.

Material for sequencing was peripheral blood. This clonotype was obtained from a woman aged 18-35 years with stable Graves' hyperthyroidism. Some clones in this sample may be carry-over from other donors' samples. Donor details come from another sample of the same person, matched by shared clones. The chain was built from TRBV6-5 and TRBJ2-5; too little of a D gene remains to name it. The CDR3 is CASSYSRRGETQYF. The sequenced DNA: TGTGCCAGCAGTTATTCTAGGCGAGGAGAGACCCAGTACTTC.